These 20 T cell receptor beta chains were all obtained from the same sample, sequenced in a study of beta chain features in type 1 diabetes (dated by TCRdb to 2016 to 2019). The library was generated by the immunoSEQ multiplex PCR assay. All of the isolated RNA was reverse transcribed with the High Capacity cDNA Reverse Transcription Kit, so expressed TCRB transcripts were sequenced. Drawn from immuneACCESS, this table holds only the in-frame rearrangements with V and J called that TCRdb kept. Clones are partly lost; checked studies trace under half to an unresolved V gene and leave the rest unexplained. The sample table holds just over 450,000 clones, of which around 28% were seen once. The biggest ten clones account for around 0.065% of the sample. Sequenced input: naive CD4+ T cells from blood. The cell subset or site label of this sample denotes: true naive CD4+ T cells. The receptors were sampled from a man aged 18 to 29 in good health.

This clone was found a few times. This chain connects TRBV7-2 to TRBJ2-3; D perhaps matches TRBD1 (7 bases). This CDR3 spans 16 amino acids. The germline V gene encodes CDR1 SGHTA and CDR2 FQGNSA. Trimming took 5 bases from V and 5 from J, leaving 20 bases between them. This CDR3 reads CASSALGGGAVDTQYF. CDR3 DNA sequence: TGTGCCAGCAGCGCATTAGGAGGGGGCGCAGTAGATACGCAGTATTTT.

In regard to this clone: This sample includes further DNA sequences coding for the same CDR3. The V and J genes are TRBV7-2 and TRBJ2-3; D remains ambiguous. The CDR3 spans 12 residues. Germline CDR1 reads SGHTA; CDR2 reads FQGNSA. V was cut by 6 bases and J by 2 bases, with 6 bases left in between. CDR3 DNA sequence: TGTGCCAGCAGATCCTACACAGATACGCAGTATTTT. Residues: CASRSYTDTQYF.

The V call is TRBV29-1, the J call TRBJ1-4, with 7 bases fitting TRBD1. This CDR3 is built from 15 residues. The ends lost 4 bases at V and 5 bases at J; junction bases unmatched: 10. Germline V lookup: CDR1 SQVTM, CDR2 ANQGSEA. As DNA, the CDR3 is TGCAGCGTTGTCCTAAGGGGCAGGGGGAATGAAAAACTGTTTTTT. Translated, it gives CSVVLRGRGNEKLFF.

This chain uses TRBV4-1 with TRBJ2-4; D ambiguous. Germline V gene lookup returns CDR1 MGHRA and CDR2 YSYEKL. The CDR3 is 18 amino acids. The ends were cut back, 1 base at V and 3 bases at J, with 19 bases in the middle. CDR3 residues: CASSQASPMVQIKNIQYF. CDR3 DNA sequence: TGCGCCAGCAGCCAAGCCTCTCCAATGGTACAAATCAAAAACATTCAGTACTTC.

This clone was recorded a few times. The gene calls are TRBV30 and TRBJ1-1; tentatively, D is TRBD1 (6 bases). Between the trimmed V and J ends, which lost 5 bases and 4 bases, there was a span of 20 bases. The CDR3 is 15 residues long. Looked up from germline, CDR1 is GTSNPN and CDR2 is SVGIG (reference sequence). The CDR3: CAWAWTQGFGTEAFF. The CDR3, as DNA: TGTGCCTGGGCTTGGACCCAGGGGTTCGGCACTGAAGCTTTCTTT.

J is TRBJ1-1 and V is TRBV29-1, with D possibly TRBD1 on 5 matching bases. Per the germline V gene, CDR1 is SQVTM and CDR2 is ANQGSEA. The CDR3 loop spans 12 amino acids. Between the trimmed V and J ends, which lost 5 bases and 6 bases, there was a span of 13 bases. CDR3: CSVLDIGSEAFF. In DNA form, the CDR3 reads TGCAGCGTTCTGGACATCGGCTCTGAAGCTTTCTTT. Complete variable domain (other parts from reference TRBV29-1 and TRBJ1-1): SAVISQKPSRDICQRGTSLTIQCQVDSQVTMMFWYRQQPGQSLTLIATANQGSEATYESGFVIDKFPISRPNLTFSTLTVSNMSPEDSSIYLCSVLDIGSEAFFGQGTRLTVV.

The chain is built from TRBV14 and TRBJ2-7; D uncertain. This CDR3 has 15 residues. Germline V gene sequence: CDR1 SGHDN, CDR2 FVKESK. The germline V and J ends were trimmed by 1 base and 2 bases, with 12 bases remaining between them. The CDR3 spells CASSQGPDPPYEQYF. The CDR3 region has the DNA TGTGCCAGCAGCCAAGGACCGGACCCCCCCTACGAGCAGTACTTC. Looking up the rest from reference TRBV14 and TRBJ2-7 gives the full variable domain: EAGVTQFPSHSVIEKGQTVTLRCDPISGHDNLYWYRRVMGKEIKFLLHFVKESKQDESGMPNNRFLAERTGGTYSTLKVQPAELEDSGVYFCASSQGPDPPYEQYFGPGTRLTVT.

This clone was seen a few times. V is TRBV4-3 and J is TRBJ2-1, with 9 bases identical to TRBD2. Germline V gene data show CDR1 as LGHNA and CDR2 as YSLEER. With 0 bases clipped from V and 1 base from J, the junction kept 7 bases outside the gene matches. CDR3 length: 18 residues. CDR3: CASSQESLAGGSYNEQFF. The DNA of the CDR3 is TGCGCCAGCAGCCAAGAATCGCTGGCGGGAGGGTCCTACAATGAGCAGTTCTTC.

This clone was seen only a few times. The V and J genes are TRBV11-2 and TRBJ2-3, with D perhaps TRBD2 (6 bases). Germline CDR1 and CDR2: SGHAT and FQNNGV. The ends were cut back, 4 bases at V and 0 bases at J, with 14 bases in the middle. The CDR3 contains 16 residues. CDR3 amino acids: CASSSGSSASTDTQYF. The CDR3 DNA is TGTGCCAGCAGCTCGGGGTCTAGCGCGAGCACAGATACGCAGTATTTT.

The rearrangement joins TRBV7-2 to TRBJ1-1; D may be TRBD1 (6 bases). The germline V gene has CDR1 SGHTA and CDR2 FQGNSA. CDR3 length: 14 residues. V was clipped by 5 bases and J by 0 bases, with 10 bases between them. CDR3 region: CASSAQGLNTEAFF. CDR3 DNA sequence: TGTGCCAGCAGCGCACAGGGCTTGAACACTGAAGCTTTCTTT.

The rearrangement uses TRBV10-3 and TRBJ2-7; D unresolved. Trimming took 3 bases from V and 5 from J, leaving 11 bases between them. The germline gives CDR1 ENHRY, CDR2 SYGVKD. This CDR3 contains 13 residues. In nucleotides, the CDR3 is TGTGCCATCAGTGATCCACTGGGTAACGAGCAGTACTTC. This sequence encodes CAISDPLGNEQYF.

This clone was seen once. This sequence joins TRBV4-1 and TRBJ2-7, with a weak D call TRBD2 (6 bases). V lost 3 bases, J lost 9 bases, and 12 bases lay in between. Germline values: CDR1 MGHRA, CDR2 YSYEKL. This CDR3 is built from 12 residues. The CDR3 coding sequence is TGCGCCAGCAGCCACCACCTGGGGGGGCAGTACTTC. Translation: CASSHHLGGQYF.

The genes are TRBV6-6 and TRBJ2-1; TRBD2 agrees at 8 bases. This CDR3 spans 15 amino acids. Germline V CDR1 and CDR2: MNHNY, SVGAGI (reference sequence). V lost 5 bases to trimming and J lost 7 bases; unmatched junction nucleotides: 10. This chain's CDR3 is CASSNREGQINEQFF. In DNA form, the CDR3 reads TGTGCCAGCAGTAACCGGGAGGGCCAGATTAATGAGCAGTTCTTC.

This clone was observed a handful of times. The genes are TRBV30 and TRBJ2-3; D is perhaps TRBD2 (6 bases). The CDR3 totals 14 residues. Germline CDR1 reads GTSNPN; CDR2 reads SVGIG (reference sequence). V gave up 0 bases and J gave up 8 bases, with 15 bases separating them. The CDR3 spells CAWSVLSLGLTQYF. As DNA, the CDR3 is TGTGCCTGGAGTGTCCTATCTCTGGGACTTACGCAGTATTTT.

This clone was found a few times. The J gene is TRBJ2-3, the V gene TRBV6-1; D perhaps matches TRBD2 (5 bases). Germline CDR1 reads MNHNS; CDR2 reads SASEGT. The germline V and J ends were trimmed by 6 bases and 2 bases, with 15 bases remaining between them. The CDR3 loop spans 15 amino acids. This CDR3 is CASSALAAYTDTQYF. In nucleotides, the CDR3 is TGTGCCAGCAGCGCTCTAGCTGCCTACACAGATACGCAGTATTTT.

J is TRBJ2-7 and V is TRBV7-9, with 8 bases identical to TRBD1. Germline-derived CDR1 and CDR2 are SEHNR and FQNEAQ (reference sequence). This CDR3 region has 16 residues. Germline trimming cut 1 base from V and 6 bases from J; bases unmatched to any gene: 11. The CDR3 nucleotides are TGTGCCAGCAGCTTAGTTGGAGGACAGGGAGGTTTCGAGCAGTACTTC. The encoded protein is CASSLVGGQGGFEQYF.

This sequence joins TRBV2 and TRBJ1-5; 10 bases match TRBD1. This CDR3 contains 15 residues. In germline, CDR1 is SNHLY, CDR2 FYNNEI. With 6 bases clipped from V and 4 bases from J, the junction kept 6 bases outside the gene matches. The CDR3 nucleotides read TGTGCCAGCAGAGCCCAGGACAGGGGGAATCAGCCCCAGCATTTT. This sequence encodes CASRAQDRGNQPQHF.

The chain uses TRBV27 and TRBJ2-1, with D possibly TRBD2 on 6 matching bases. Trimming shortened V by 0 bases and J by 7 bases, and 16 bases separated the two germline ends. Germline V gene sequence: CDR1 MNHEY, CDR2 SMNVEV (reference sequence). The length of the CDR3 is 16 residues. CDR3: CASSLSIILEGNEQFF. In nucleotides, the CDR3 is TGTGCCAGCAGTTTATCTATCATCCTGGAGGGGAATGAGCAGTTCTTC.

This clone was recorded a few times. This chain joins TRBV5-1 and TRBJ2-1; D not resolved. Germline-derived CDR1 and CDR2 are SGHRS and YFSETQ. The V end was cut by 4 bases, the J end by 9 bases, with 11 bases between. The CDR3 totals 12 residues. CDR3 amino acids: CASSLGSPEQFF. CDR3 nucleotides: TGCGCCAGCAGCCTCGGTAGCCCTGAGCAGTTCTTC.

Concerning this clone itself: Distinct nucleotide sequences in the sample also encode this CDR3. V and J are TRBV4-3 and TRBJ2-7; 10 positions match TRBD2. The germline V gene encodes CDR1 LGHNA and CDR2 YSLEER. V was clipped by 1 base and J by 3 bases; unmatched bases: 3. The CDR3 spans 15 residues. The CDR3 DNA is TGCGCCAGCAGCCAAGGGCTAGCGGGAGTCTACGAGCAGTACTTC. As protein: CASSQGLAGVYEQYF.